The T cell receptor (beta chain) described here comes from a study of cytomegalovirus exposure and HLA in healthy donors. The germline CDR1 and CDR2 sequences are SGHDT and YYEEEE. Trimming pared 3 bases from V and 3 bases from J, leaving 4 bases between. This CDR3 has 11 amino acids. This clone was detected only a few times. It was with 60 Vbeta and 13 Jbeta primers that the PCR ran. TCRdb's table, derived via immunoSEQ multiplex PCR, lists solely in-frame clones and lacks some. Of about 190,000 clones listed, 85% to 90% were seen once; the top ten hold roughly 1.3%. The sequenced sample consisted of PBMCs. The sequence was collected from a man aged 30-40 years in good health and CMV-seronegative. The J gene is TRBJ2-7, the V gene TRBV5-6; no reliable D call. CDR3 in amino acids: CASSSGYEQYF. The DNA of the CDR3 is TGTGCCAGCAGCTCAGGCTACGAGCAGTACTTC.